Each of the 23 T cell receptor beta chains below was sequenced from the same sample in a study of neurological immune-mediated disorders. Via MiXCR, TCRdb re-called the 5' RACE reads, giving one row per CDR3 protein. The sample yields tens of thousands of distinct CDR3 sequences, approximately 4.5% seen once. Sequenced: PBMCs. The receptor set was obtained from a woman aged 55-70 years with multiple sclerosis.

The rearrangement joins TRBV7-2 to TRBJ2-3; D possibly corresponds to TRBD2 (6 bases). The CDR3 runs to 14 residues. CDR1 is SGHTA, CDR2 FQGNSA, per germline. Between the trimmed V and J ends, which lost 4 bases and 6 bases, there was a span of 14 bases. CDR3 nucleotide sequence: TGTGCCAGCAGCTCCGGACTATCCGAGGATACGCAGTATTTT. It specifies CASSSGLSEDTQYF.

This clonotype occurred many times. V and J are TRBV10-3 and TRBJ2-5; D might be TRBD2 (6 bases). The germline V gene encodes CDR1 ENHRY and CDR2 SYGVKD. The V end was cut by 2 bases, the J end by 2 bases, with 9 bases between. The CDR3 has 14 residues. The CDR3 DNA reads TGTGCCATCAGTGAGGGACGGGAGCAAGAGACCCAGTACTTC. Its translation: CAISEGREQETQYF.

This clonotype has at least ten counts. The rearrangement links TRBV27 to TRBJ2-3; 9 bases align to TRBD1. V lost 8 bases and J lost 4; bases outside the gene matches: 10. CDR1 and CDR2 from the germline V gene are MNHEY and SMNVEV (reference sequence). CDR3 size: 15 residues. CDR3 in amino acids: CASGAGTGRADTQYF. The CDR3 DNA follows: TGTGCCAGCGGGGCCGGGACAGGGAGGGCAGATACGCAGTATTTT.

The sample holds many counts of this clonotype. The chain employs TRBV28 and TRBJ1-2; no definite D call. Germline V lookup: CDR1 MDHEN, CDR2 SYDVKM. The CDR3 is 14 amino acids. Trimming took 4 bases from V and 0 from J, leaving 9 bases between them. DNA of the CDR3: TGTGCCAGCAGTTACCTCGGGTCTAACTATGGCTACACCTTC. It translates to CASSYLGSNYGYTF.

This clonotype occurred many times. V usage is TRBV7-6 and J usage is TRBJ1-5; D is undetermined. V lost 5 bases to trimming and J lost 0 bases, with 8 bases between them. From germline, CDR1 is SGHVS and CDR2 FNYEAQ. This CDR3 comprises 14 residues. This chain's CDR3 is CASSRRPSNQPQHF. The DNA for the CDR3 is TGTGCCAGCAGCCGCCGACCTAGCAATCAGCCCCAGCATTTT.

This clonotype was observed at least ten times. The gene calls are TRBV10-3 and TRBJ2-3; 9 positions agree with TRBD2. The ends lost 10 bases at V and 0 bases at J; junction bases unmatched: 11. The CDR3 loop spans 16 amino acids. Germline loops: CDR1 ENHRY, CDR2 SYGVKD. CDR3 in DNA: TGTGCCACTACAGCCCTAACTAGCGGGAGCACAGATACGCAGTATTTT. Its protein is CATTALTSGSTDTQYF.

This clonotype was seen many times. The chain recombines TRBV12-3 or TRBV12-4 with TRBJ1-6; no firm D call. This CDR3 comprises 13 residues. Trimming took off 4 bases at V and 10 bases at J, with 11 bases between the two ends. CDR3 nucleotide sequence: TGTGCCAGCAGTTCTAGTCTAAACTCACCCCTCCACTTT. It translates to CASSSSLNSPLHF.

On this clonotype: Since no conserved phenylalanine or tryptophan closes the CDR3, a read error is the likely cause. This sequence joins TRBV20-1 and TRBJ2-2, with D unresolved. This CDR3 is 13 amino acids long. Germline-derived CDR1 and CDR2 are DFQATT and SNEGSKA (reference sequence). V dropped 5 bases and J dropped 4 bases, with 11 bases sitting between them. CDR3 region: CSAPRTGTGELFC. CDR3 DNA: TGCAGTGCTCCCCGGACCGGCACCGGGGAGCTGTTTTGT.

This clonotype was counted many times. This chain joins TRBV20-1 and TRBJ1-1; D gene uncertain. This CDR3 contains 15 residues. V was trimmed by 0 bases and J by 3 bases, leaving 14 bases between them. Germline CDR1 and CDR2: DFQATT and SNEGSKA (reference sequence). This CDR3 is CSARDSGGFDTEAFF. In DNA, the CDR3 is TGCAGTGCTAGAGATAGTGGAGGGTTCGACACTGAAGCTTTCTTT.

This clonotype was detected ten times or more. The chain is built from TRBV7-9 and TRBJ2-2; D may be TRBD1 (5 bases). The CDR3 spans 14 residues. Trimming took off 5 bases at V and 3 bases at J, with 10 bases between the two ends. Looked up from germline, CDR1 is SEHNR and CDR2 is FQNEAQ (reference sequence). This CDR3 reads CASSPDRDTGELFF. CDR3 in DNA: TGTGCCAGCAGCCCCGACAGAGACACCGGGGAGCTGTTTTTT. The whole variable domain, filled in from reference TRBV7-9 and TRBJ2-2, reads DTGVSQNPRHKITKRGQNVTFRCDPISEHNRLYWYRQTLGQGPEFLTYFQNEAQLEKSRLLSDRFSAERPKGSFSTLEIQRTEQGDSAMYLCASSPDRDTGELFFGEGSRLTVL.

This clonotype was found a few times. The chain carries TRBV7-2 and TRBJ1-5; D not certain. From germline, CDR1 is SGHTA and CDR2 FQGNSA. This CDR3 has 13 amino acids. Trimming stripped 1 base from V and 5 bases from J, with 6 bases between. The CDR3 DNA follows: TGTGCCAGCAGCTTAGTTGGAGATCAGCCCCAGCATTTT. Translating gives CASSLVGDQPQHF.

This clonotype was seen many times. The chain has TRBV3-1 and TRBJ2-1, with D unclear. The CDR3 runs 13 residues. The germline gives CDR1 LGHDT, CDR2 YNNKEL (reference sequence). V gave up 6 bases and J gave up 5 bases, with 11 bases separating them. The CDR3 DNA reads TGTGCCAGCAGGCCTATCGGAGACAATGAGCAGTTCTTC. As protein: CASRPIGDNEQFF.

This clonotype has a count of ten or more. This sequence joins TRBV20-1 and TRBJ2-6, with 11 positions matching TRBD1. The CDR3 contains 16 residues. CDR1 is DFQATT, CDR2 SNEGSKA, per germline (reference sequence). Trimming took 6 bases from V and 0 from J; bases not matched to a gene: 4. The chain's CDR3 is CSAPGTGGSGANVLTF. CDR3 in DNA: TGCAGTGCCCCCGGGACAGGGGGCTCTGGGGCCAACGTCCTGACTTTC.

This clonotype was detected ten times or more. This chain uses TRBV20-1 with TRBJ2-3; D is perhaps TRBD1 (6 bases). Germline V gene lookup returns CDR1 DFQATT and CDR2 SNEGSKA (reference sequence). V lost 6 bases, J lost 2 bases, and 15 bases lay in between. This CDR3 spans 14 amino acids. The DNA for the CDR3 is TGCAGTGCCAGTCAGGGGCCTGACACAGATACGCAGTATTTT. Its translation is CSASQGPDTDTQYF.

The chain links TRBV20-1 to TRBJ2-7; 7 nucleotides line up with TRBD2. CDR3 length: 13 amino acids. V dropped 0 bases and J dropped 2; count of bases not matched to a gene: 1. CDR1 and CDR2 (germline): DFQATT, SNEGSKA (reference sequence). Written as DNA, the CDR3 is TGCAGTGCTAGAGAAGCGGGGCCCTACGAGCAGTACTTC. The encoded protein is CSAREAGPYEQYF.

This clonotype was observed at least ten times. The chain couples TRBV7-2 to TRBJ2-7; the match to TRBD1 covers 7 bases. The CDR3 has 14 residues. V lost 8 bases to trimming and J lost 2 bases; unmatched junction nucleotides: 9. The germline V gene encodes CDR1 SGHTA and CDR2 FQGNSA. DNA of the CDR3: TGTGCCAGCGGGTTAAGACAGGGTACCTACGAGCAGTACTTC. Translation gives CASGLRQGTYEQYF.

Worth noting for this clonotype: The junction departs from germline at one end; a sequencing error may be responsible. V and J are TRBV18 and TRBJ1-5; possibly TRBD1 for D (5 bases). CDR1 is KGHSH and CDR2 is LQKENI in the germline V gene. CDR3 length: 14 residues. The CDR3 region is CASSRGRGDQPQNF. CDR3 coding DNA: TGTGCCAGCTCAAGGGGAAGGGGAGATCAGCCCCAGAATTTT.

In its sample, this clonotype was seen many times. The rearrangement uses TRBV4-2 and TRBJ2-1, with TRBD2 matching 7 bases. Germline V CDR1 and CDR2: LGHNA, YNFKEQ. The CDR3 length is 16 residues. Trimming cost V 0 bases and J 6 bases; bases outside gene matches: 8. CDR3 residues: CASSQEGGEGINEQFF. CDR3 in DNA: TGTGCCAGCAGCCAAGAAGGCGGGGAGGGGATCAATGAGCAGTTCTTC.

At least ten counts were recorded for this clonotype. This chain links TRBV10-3 with TRBJ1-2; unclear D gene. With 11 bases removed from V and 2 bases from J, the gap between germline ends came to 15 bases. CDR1 and CDR2 (germline): ENHRY, SYGVKD. The CDR3 loop spans 13 amino acids. The CDR3 DNA follows: TGTGCCGTTCGGCCGGACTCAAACTATGGCTACACCTTC. This gives the protein CAVRPDSNYGYTF.

This clonotype was observed a handful of times. The chain recombines TRBV5-1 with TRBJ2-1, with TRBD2 matching over 11 bases. J was trimmed by 7 bases and V by 3 bases; bases with no gene match: 9. Germline V gives CDR1 SGHRS, CDR2 YFSETQ. The CDR3 consists of 16 residues. As DNA, the CDR3 is TGCGCCAGCAGCTCCTTAGCGGGAGGGCCTGGTAATGAGCAGTTCTTC. This sequence encodes CASSSLAGGPGNEQFF.

This clonotype was observed at least ten times. This chain uses TRBV2 with TRBJ2-1; 9 bases line up with TRBD2. V was pared by 3 bases and J by 0 bases, with 15 bases of the junction left unmatched. Germline assignment: CDR1 SNHLY and CDR2 FYNNEI. The CDR3 length is 20 residues. The CDR3 region is CASSDWKRLAAKSSYNEQFF. The CDR3 region has the DNA TGTGCCAGCAGTGACTGGAAGAGACTAGCGGCAAAGAGCTCCTACAATGAGCAGTTCTTC.

The V and J genes are TRBV5-6 and TRBJ2-1, with 10 bases matching TRBD1. CDR1 and CDR2 (germline): SGHDT, YYEEEE. This CDR3 is 16 amino acids long. The V gene end was trimmed by 4 bases and the J gene end by 6 bases; junction bases not matched to a gene: 10. Here the CDR3 reads CASSLWGDRGFNEQFF. The DNA of the CDR3 is TGTGCCAGCAGCCTTTGGGGGGACAGGGGTTTCAATGAGCAGTTCTTC.

The chain is built from TRBV5-1 and TRBJ1-6; D may be TRBD1 (6 bases). The V end lost 1 base, the J end lost 8 bases, and 16 bases lay between the germline ends. The CDR3 covers 16 residues. Germline CDR1 reads SGHRS; CDR2 reads YFSETQ. The CDR3 sequence: CASSLTAGAGDSPLHF. The CDR3 region has the DNA TGCGCCAGCAGCTTGACCGCAGGGGCCGGGGATTCACCCCTCCACTTT.